A single sample is the source of the 3 T cell receptor beta chains below, sequenced in a study of blood T cells in healthy people across ages. Combining a sample-barcoded 5' primer with a J-beta primer mix, a second PCR ran for roughly 6 to 12 cycles. Using its own MiXCR run on the 5' RACE reads, TCRdb lists one record per CDR3 protein. The table lists about 1.8 million distinct CDR3 sequences, just under 50% of them singletons. Sequenced sample: blood. Every receptor here comes from a woman aged 40 to 50 in good health.

This chain joins TRBV20-1 and TRBJ2-1; 16 bases align to TRBD2. The CDR3 contains 18 residues. Germline CDR1 and CDR2: DFQATT and SNEGSKA (reference sequence). Trimming cost V 5 bases and J 7 bases; bases outside gene matches: 14. CDR3 protein: CSADPGLAGGPGRNEQFF. The CDR3 DNA reads as TGCAGTGCTGATCCGGGACTAGCGGGGGGGCCGGGCCGAAATGAGCAGTTCTTC.

This clonotype came up a few times. The chain uses TRBV5-6 and TRBJ1-1; D is perhaps TRBD1 (5 bases). The ends were cut back, 0 bases at V and 0 bases at J, with 9 bases in the middle. The length of the CDR3 is 15 residues. Germline CDR1 reads SGHDT; CDR2 reads YYEEEE. The CDR3 sequence is CASSLGQILNTEAFF. The CDR3 DNA is TGTGCCAGCAGCTTGGGACAGATATTGAACACTGAAGCTTTCTTT.

This rearrangement joins TRBV5-5 to TRBJ1-6; D not resolved. Looked up from germline, CDR1 is SGHKS and CDR2 is YYEKEE (reference sequence). This CDR3 is built from 11 residues. Trimming left V 0 bases short and J 14 bases short, with 6 bases between. CDR3 region: CASSLGRTLHF. The CDR3 DNA reads as TGTGCCAGCAGCTTGGGCCGCACCCTCCACTTT.